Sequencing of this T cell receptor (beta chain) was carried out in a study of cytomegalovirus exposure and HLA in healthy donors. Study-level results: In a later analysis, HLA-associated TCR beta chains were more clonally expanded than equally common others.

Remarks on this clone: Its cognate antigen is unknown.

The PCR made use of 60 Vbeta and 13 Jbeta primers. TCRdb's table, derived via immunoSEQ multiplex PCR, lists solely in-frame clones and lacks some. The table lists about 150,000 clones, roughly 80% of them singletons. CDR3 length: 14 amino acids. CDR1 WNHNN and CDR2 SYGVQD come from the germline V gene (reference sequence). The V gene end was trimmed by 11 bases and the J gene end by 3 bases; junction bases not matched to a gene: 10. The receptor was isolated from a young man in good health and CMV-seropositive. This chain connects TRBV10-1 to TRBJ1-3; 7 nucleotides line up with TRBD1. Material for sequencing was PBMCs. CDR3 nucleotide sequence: TGCGCCGAACCACAGGGGTTTTTTGGAAACACCATATATTTT. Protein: CAEPQGFFGNTIYF.